The 10 T cell receptor beta chains listed next were all sequenced from one sample in a study of blood T cell repertoires in COVID-19. The protocol was immunoSEQ multiplex PCR, while the TCRdb copy is restricted to in-frame clones and leaves out a portion. This table holds about 200,000 clones, around 84% found once. The sample comprised peripheral blood. These TCRs come from an elderly man with acute or convalescent COVID-19.

The chain employs TRBV7-3 and TRBJ2-5, with 8 bases identical to TRBD2. The CDR3 runs to 15 residues. Germline V gene lookup returns CDR1 SGHTA and CDR2 FQGTGA. The V segment lost 1 base and the J segment 7 bases; nucleotides outside the gene matches: 8. CDR3 sequence (DNA): TGTGCCAGCAGCTTAATTGCGGGGGCGGGAGGGACCCAGTACTTC. This translates into CASSLIAGAGGTQYF.

CDR3 sequence: CAWSGNRDQPQHF. For the CDR3, the DNA is TGTGCCTGGAGTGGGAACAGGGATCAGCCCCAGCATTTT. The chain employs TRBV30 and TRBJ1-5; the D gene is possibly TRBD1 (6 bases). The V end was cut by 1 base, the J end by 5 bases, with 9 bases between. The length of the CDR3 is 13 residues. In germline, CDR1 is GTSNPN, CDR2 SVGIG (reference sequence).

The rearrangement links TRBV6-5 to TRBJ2-7, with TRBD2 matching over 11 bases. Germline V gene data show CDR1 as MNHEY and CDR2 as SVGAGI. This CDR3 is 15 amino acids long. V lost 7 bases to trimming and J lost 4 bases; unmatched junction nucleotides: 9. The CDR3 nucleotides read TGTGCCAGCAACCTAATAGGGACTAGCGGATACGAGCAGTACTTC. This encodes CASNLIGTSGYEQYF.

The chain couples TRBV11-3 to TRBJ1-4, with D maybe TRBD1 (6 bases). CDR3 length: 14 amino acids. Germline-derived CDR1 and CDR2 are SGHNT and YENEEA. Trimming removed 5 bases at V and 2 bases at J, with 9 bases between. The CDR3 protein is CASSRGGTNEKLFF. The CDR3 DNA sequence: TGTGCCAGCAGCCGGGGGGGCACTAATGAAAAACTGTTTTTT.

The V and J genes are TRBV6-1 and TRBJ2-5; D might be TRBD1 (6 bases). CDR3 size: 14 residues. Trimming removed 3 bases from V and 5 bases from J, with 13 bases in between. CDR1 and CDR2 (germline): MNHNS, SASEGT. In nucleotides, the CDR3 is TGTGCCAGCAGTGAGCAGGGGCAGGGCGAGACCCAGTACTTC. It encodes CASSEQGQGETQYF.

This chain joins TRBV11-2 and TRBJ2-7, with D perhaps TRBD2 (5 bases). The CDR3 totals 15 residues. Trimming took off 4 bases at V and 3 bases at J, with 16 bases between the two ends. The germline V gene encodes CDR1 SGHAT and CDR2 FQNNGV. The chain's CDR3 is CASSSGEGNLYEQYF. Written as DNA, the CDR3 is TGTGCCAGCAGCTCCGGGGAAGGGAATCTCTACGAGCAGTACTTC.

The J gene is TRBJ2-2, the V gene TRBV19; 10 bases are a match to TRBD1. V lost 1 base and J lost 5; bases outside the gene matches: 1. Germline V gene sequence: CDR1 LNHDA, CDR2 SQIVND (reference sequence). The CDR3 spans 15 residues. The CDR3 DNA is TGTGCCAGTAGTATAGGGACAGGGGGAACCGGGGAGCTGTTTTTT. Its translation: CASSIGTGGTGELFF.

The gene calls are TRBV28 and TRBJ2-7; D uncertain. CDR3 length: 12 amino acids. The ends were cut back, 6 bases at V and 3 bases at J, with 9 bases in the middle. Germline CDR1 is MDHEN and CDR2 is SYDVKM. Here the CDR3 DNA reads TGTGCCAGCAGCAAAAAATTCTACGAGCAGTACTTC. Translation: CASSKKFYEQYF.

The rearrangement uses TRBV19 and TRBJ1-2; D is undetermined. The germline CDR1 and CDR2 sequences are LNHDA and SQIVND (reference sequence). The CDR3 has 14 residues. Trimming took off 5 bases at V and 4 bases at J, with 14 bases between the two ends. The CDR3 DNA sequence: TGTGCCAGTAGTCCCCACGGAGCTGCCTATGGCTACACCTTC. Translating gives CASSPHGAAYGYTF.

Only a few counts were recorded for this clone. Here the CDR3 DNA reads TGCGCCAGCAGCCGCAGCATACTAGCGGCTATCAACAATGAGCAGTTCTTC. This encodes CASSRSILAAINNEQFF. The gene calls are TRBV4-1 and TRBJ2-1; TRBD2 matches at 8 bases. The germline CDR1 and CDR2 sequences are MGHRA and YSYEKL. J lost 5 bases, V lost 4 bases, and 13 bases had no gene match. There are 17 residues in the CDR3.